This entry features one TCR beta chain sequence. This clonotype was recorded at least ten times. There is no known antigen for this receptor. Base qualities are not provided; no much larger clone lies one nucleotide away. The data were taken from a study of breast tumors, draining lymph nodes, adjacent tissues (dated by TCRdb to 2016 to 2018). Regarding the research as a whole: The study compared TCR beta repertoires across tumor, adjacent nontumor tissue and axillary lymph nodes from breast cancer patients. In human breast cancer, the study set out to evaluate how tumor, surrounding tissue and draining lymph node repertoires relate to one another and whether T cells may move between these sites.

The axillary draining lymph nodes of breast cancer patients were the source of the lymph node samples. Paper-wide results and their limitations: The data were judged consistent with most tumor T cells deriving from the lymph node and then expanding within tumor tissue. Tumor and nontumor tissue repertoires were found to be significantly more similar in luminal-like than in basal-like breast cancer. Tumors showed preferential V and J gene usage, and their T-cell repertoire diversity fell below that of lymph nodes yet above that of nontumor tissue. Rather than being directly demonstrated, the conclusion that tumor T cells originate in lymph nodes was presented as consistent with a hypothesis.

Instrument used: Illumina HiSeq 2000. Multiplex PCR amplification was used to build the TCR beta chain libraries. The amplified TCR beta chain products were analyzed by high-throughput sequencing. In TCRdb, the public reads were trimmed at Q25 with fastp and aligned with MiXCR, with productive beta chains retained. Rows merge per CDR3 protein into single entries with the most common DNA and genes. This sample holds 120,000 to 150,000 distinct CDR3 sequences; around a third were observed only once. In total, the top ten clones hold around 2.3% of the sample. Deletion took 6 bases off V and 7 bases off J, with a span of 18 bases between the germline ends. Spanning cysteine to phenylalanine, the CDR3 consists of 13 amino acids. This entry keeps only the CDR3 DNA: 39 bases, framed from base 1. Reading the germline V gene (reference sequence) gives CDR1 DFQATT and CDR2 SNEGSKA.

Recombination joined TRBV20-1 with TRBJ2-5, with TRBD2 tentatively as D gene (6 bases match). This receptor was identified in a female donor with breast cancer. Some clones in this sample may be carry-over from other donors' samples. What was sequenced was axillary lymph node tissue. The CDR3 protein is CSAKLWGERTQYF. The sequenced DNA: TGCAGTGCAAAACTATGGGGGGAGAGGACCCAGTACTTC.